This is a list of T cell receptor beta chains from one sample in a study of cytomegalovirus exposure and HLA in healthy donors. TCRdb's copy holds only in-frame clones and misses some; the assay was immunoSEQ multiplex PCR. Its listing shows 50,000 to 70,000 clones. Sequenced: PBMCs. These receptors all stem from a male donor in good health and CMV-seronegative. Both conserved end residues are trimmed from each CDR3. Each record gives: V gene, J gene, D gene, CDR3 protein. A D gene is named only where the DNA matches it firmly.

v_gene: TRBV28; j_gene: TRBJ1-2; d_gene: TRBD1; CDR3aa: ASLETGNGYT
v_gene: TRBV7-3; j_gene: TRBJ2-1; d_gene: TRBD2; CDR3aa: ASSTGTSTDNEQF
v_gene: TRBV28; j_gene: TRBJ2-7; d_gene: NA; CDR3aa: ASSSYTGYEQY
v_gene: TRBV7-9; j_gene: TRBJ2-2; d_gene: TRBD2; CDR3aa: ASSPSTSGGNTGELF
v_gene: TRBV5-5; j_gene: TRBJ2-2; d_gene: TRBD2; CDR3aa: ASSRTSGTGELF
v_gene: TRBV2; j_gene: TRBJ1-5; d_gene: TRBD1; CDR3aa: ASSEQGAGNQPQH
v_gene: TRBV11-3; j_gene: TRBJ2-1; d_gene: NA; CDR3aa: ASSLRGRVPYNEQF
v_gene: TRBV6-5; j_gene: TRBJ2-7; d_gene: NA; CDR3aa: ASSYRETSSYEQY
v_gene: TRBV28; j_gene: TRBJ1-1; d_gene: NA; CDR3aa: ASSWGDEAF
v_gene: TRBV28; j_gene: TRBJ2-7; d_gene: TRBD1; CDR3aa: ASSPPGLDRGNPYEQY
v_gene: TRBV28; j_gene: TRBJ2-3; d_gene: TRBD2; CDR3aa: ASSFTAGGLTTDTQY
v_gene: TRBV19; j_gene: TRBJ2-3; d_gene: TRBD1; CDR3aa: ASSMQGDHTQY
v_gene: TRBV5-1; j_gene: TRBJ2-7; d_gene: NA; CDR3aa: ASSLQDSYEQY
v_gene: TRBV30; j_gene: TRBJ1-3; d_gene: NA; CDR3aa: AWSVKGQWSGNTIY
v_gene: TRBV4-2; j_gene: TRBJ2-1; d_gene: NA; CDR3aa: ASSQDRGSSYNEQF
v_gene: TRBV19; j_gene: TRBJ2-4; d_gene: NA; CDR3aa: ASSIGGLAKNIQY
v_gene: TRBV7-9; j_gene: TRBJ2-7; d_gene: TRBD1; CDR3aa: ASSLGGQGTYEQY
v_gene: TRBV9; j_gene: TRBJ2-3; d_gene: NA; CDR3aa: ASSEDDEGADTQY
v_gene: TRBV28; j_gene: TRBJ1-1; d_gene: NA; CDR3aa: ASSLFAGNTEAF
v_gene: TRBV28; j_gene: TRBJ1-2; d_gene: TRBD1; CDR3aa: ASSSPGQGNHGGYT
v_gene: TRBV5-1; j_gene: TRBJ2-5; d_gene: TRBD1; CDR3aa: ASSAGTEGETQY
v_gene: TRBV12-5; j_gene: TRBJ2-1; d_gene: TRBD1; CDR3aa: ASGLAAGGFYNEQF
v_gene: TRBV5-1; j_gene: TRBJ2-3; d_gene: NA; CDR3aa: ASSLRESTDTQY
v_gene: TRBV11-3; j_gene: NA; d_gene: TRBD2; CDR3aa: ASSPQLAGGPTYEQY
v_gene: TRBV4-1; j_gene: TRBJ1-1; d_gene: NA; CDR3aa: ASRLHRASMNTEAF
v_gene: TRBV27; j_gene: TRBJ2-1; d_gene: TRBD2; CDR3aa: ASSLRLAGYNEQF
v_gene: TRBV2; j_gene: TRBJ1-4; d_gene: TRBD1; CDR3aa: ASTGTESLGGVEKLF
v_gene: TRBV28; j_gene: NA; d_gene: NA; CDR3aa: ASSLFREQY
v_gene: TRBV18; j_gene: TRBJ2-5; d_gene: TRBD1; CDR3aa: ASSPLPGGKGETQY
v_gene: TRBV5-6; j_gene: TRBJ2-5; d_gene: TRBD1; CDR3aa: ASRGTGWGETQY
v_gene: TRBV6-5; j_gene: TRBJ2-5; d_gene: TRBD1; CDR3aa: ASSPRDSHQETQY
v_gene: TRBV21-1; j_gene: TRBJ1-2; d_gene: NA; CDR3aa: ASSSPGQGWGNYGYT
v_gene: TRBV7-6; j_gene: TRBJ1-4; d_gene: NA; CDR3aa: ASSQSTGSEKLF
v_gene: TRBV5-6; j_gene: TRBJ1-4; d_gene: NA; CDR3aa: ASSWRRRKGATNEKLF
v_gene: TRBV7-9; j_gene: TRBJ2-3; d_gene: TRBD1; CDR3aa: ASHRGSSTDTQY
v_gene: TRBV25-1; j_gene: TRBJ2-7; d_gene: TRBD2; CDR3aa: ASSTGTSSYEQY
v_gene: TRBV5-1; j_gene: TRBJ1-3; d_gene: TRBD1; CDR3aa: ASSDRVGSGNTIY